The clone carrying this T cell receptor beta chain was counted only a few times. Its antigen is as yet unknown. This sample stems from a study of CD8+ T cells in alopecia areata. Overall study findings and caveats: Scalp sequencing also captures normal skin's resident alphabeta T cells.

Treatment specified: oral pan-JAK inhibitor, 5-10 mg twice daily. This CDR3 is 15 amino acids long. Germline loops: CDR1 SGHAT, CDR2 FQNNGV. Trimming took 7 bases from V and 8 from J; bases not matched to a gene: 14. Isolated RNA was reverse transcribed into cDNA used as the sequencing template. Using immunoSEQ multiplex PCR, the repertoire was profiled, and TCRdb retains in-frame clones only, with some absent. The table shows roughly 70,000 clones, with approximately 29% occurring only once. The V gene is TRBV11-2, the J gene TRBJ2-1; TRBD2 agrees at 7 bases. The receptor's source is a human donor with alopecia areata. The input for sequencing was CD8+ T cells sorted from blood, taken at week 4, from a patient treated with tofacitinib. DNA of the CDR3: TGTGCCAGCATCAACCAGGGCAGGGAGGGCGATGAGCAGTTCTTC. It specifies CASINQGREGDEQFF.